This TCR beta chain comes out of a study of blood T cell repertoires in COVID-19. Study at large: Samples representing acute and convalescent COVID-19 were sourced from the United States, Italy and Spain. The analysed material was cDNA or gDNA that came from T cells, B-cell-depleted T cells, or PBMCs.

Germline-derived CDR1 and CDR2 are SGHTA and FQGNSA. The trim removed 1 base at V and 4 bases at J, leaving 7 bases unmatched. This CDR3 contains 17 residues. Under the authors' procedure: Estimates of nucleated cell counts were drawn from the amplification of reference gene primers. Profiled with immunoSEQ multiplex PCR; TCRdb holds only in-frame clones, not every one. V and J calls and clone size are given by that table; D and trimming were obtained from the DNA. Here the sample spans roughly 150,000 clones, roughly four fifths being singletons. This chain joins TRBV7-2 and TRBJ2-5; 12 bases are a match to TRBD2. This clonotype was sampled from a human donor with acute or convalescent COVID-19. The donor label of this sample is uncertain. Source material: peripheral blood. CDR3 sequence (DNA): TGTGCCAGCAGCTTAGTTCTAGCGGGGGGGCCGGGAGAGACCCAGTACTTC. Encoded protein: CASSLVLAGGPGETQYF.